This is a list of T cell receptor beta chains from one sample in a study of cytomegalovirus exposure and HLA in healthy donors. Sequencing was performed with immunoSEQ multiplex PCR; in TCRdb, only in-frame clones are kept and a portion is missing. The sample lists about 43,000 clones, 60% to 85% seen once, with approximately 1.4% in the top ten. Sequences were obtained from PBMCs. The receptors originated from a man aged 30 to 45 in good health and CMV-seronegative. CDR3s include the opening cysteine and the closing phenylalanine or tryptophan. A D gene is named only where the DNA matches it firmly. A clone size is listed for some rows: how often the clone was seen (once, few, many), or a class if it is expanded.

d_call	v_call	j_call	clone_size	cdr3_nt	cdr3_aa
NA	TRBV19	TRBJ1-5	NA	TGTGCCAGTAGTATTAGAGGCGAGGATCAGCCCCAGCATTTT	CASSIRGEDQPQHF
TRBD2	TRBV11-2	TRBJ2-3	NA	TGTGCCAGCAGCCCCGGCCGGACTAGCGGGAGTAGCACAGATACGCAGTATTTT	CASSPGRTSGSSTDTQYF
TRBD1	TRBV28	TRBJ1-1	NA	TGTGCCAGCAGTCCGATGACAGGGTATATCCGGAACACTGAAGCTTTCTTT	CASSPMTGYIRNTEAFF
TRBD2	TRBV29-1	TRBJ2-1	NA	TGCAGCGGGGAGGTAGCGGGGTTATACAATGAGCAGTTCTTC	CSGEVAGLYNEQFF
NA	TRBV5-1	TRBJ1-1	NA	TGCGCCAGCAGCTCGGTAGGGAGAAACACTGAAGCTTTCTTT	CASSSVGRNTEAFF
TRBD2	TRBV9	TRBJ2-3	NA	TGTGCCAGCAGCGTTCAAGCGGGAGGAACAGATACGCAGTATTTT	CASSVQAGGTDTQYF
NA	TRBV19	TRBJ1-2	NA	TGTGCCAGTAGTCCCAGGACAGCTAACTATGGCTACACCTTC	CASSPRTANYGYTF
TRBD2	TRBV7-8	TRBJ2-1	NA	TGTGCCAGCAGCCCCGCGGCGGGACTAGCGGTATACAATGAGCAGTTCTTC	CASSPAAGLAVYNEQFF
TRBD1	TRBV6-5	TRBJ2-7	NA	TGTGCCAGCAGTTACGCAGGGGGCTGGGACGAGCAGTACTTC	CASSYAGGWDEQYF
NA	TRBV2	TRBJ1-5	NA	TGTGCCAGCAGTGACCAGGGAAGGGGCAATCAGCCCCAGCATTTT	CASSDQGRGNQPQHF
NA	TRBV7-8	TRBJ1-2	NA	TGTGCCAGCAGCTCCCGAGCAGGGGCAGCACTTAACTATGGCTACACCTTC	CASSSRAGAALNYGYTF
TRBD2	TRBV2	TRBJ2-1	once	TGTGCCAGCAGTGCAGGACTAGTCTCACGGTTCTTC	CASSAGLVSRFF
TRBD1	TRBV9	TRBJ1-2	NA	TGTGCCAGCAGAGACGACAGGGGGTCCCGGTTGGACTATGGCTACACCTTC	CASRDDRGSRLDYGYTF
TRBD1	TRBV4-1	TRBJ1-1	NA	TGCGCCAGCAGCCTTGGGCCAGGGGGCCGGACTGAAGCTTTCTTT	CASSLGPGGRTEAFF
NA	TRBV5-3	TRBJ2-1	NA	TGTGCCAGAAGCAATGAACGGACTGGAACCGTACAAGGATACTACAATGAGCAGTTCTTC	CARSNERTGTVQGYYNEQFF
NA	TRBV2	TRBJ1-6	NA	TGTGCCAGCAGGAGCTGGGGAGGGAGCTCCTATAATTCACCCCTCCACTTT	CASRSWGGSSYNSPLHF